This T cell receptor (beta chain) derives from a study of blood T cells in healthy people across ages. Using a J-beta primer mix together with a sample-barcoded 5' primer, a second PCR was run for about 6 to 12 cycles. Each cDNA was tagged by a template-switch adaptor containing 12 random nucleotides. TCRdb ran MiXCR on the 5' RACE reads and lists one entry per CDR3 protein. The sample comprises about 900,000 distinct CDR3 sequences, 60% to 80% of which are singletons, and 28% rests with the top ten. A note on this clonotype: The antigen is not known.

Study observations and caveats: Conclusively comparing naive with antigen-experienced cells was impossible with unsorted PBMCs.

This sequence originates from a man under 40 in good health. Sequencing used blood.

This chain's CDR3 is CSTVTGGTDTQYF. The DNA for the CDR3 is TGCAGCACAGTTACGGGCGGTACAGATACGCAGTATTTT. The rearrangement joins TRBV29-1 to TRBJ2-3; no clear D gene. V was pared by 8 bases and J by 3 bases, with 15 bases between. Germline V gene sequence: CDR1 SQVTM, CDR2 ANQGSEA. CDR3 length: 13 amino acids.